A single count supports the clone carrying this T cell receptor beta chain. The method was immunoSEQ multiplex PCR; TCRdb's version includes in-frame clones alone and lacks a portion of them. Here the sample spans a few hundred thousand clones, around 89% being singletons. This sample was taken from a study of blood T cell repertoires in COVID-19. About the study: In each case, the material was cDNA or gDNA derived from T cells, B-cell-depleted T cells, or PBMCs.

This TCR was recovered from a woman aged 40 to 50 with acute COVID-19. Sequencing input: PBMCs or T cells enriched from blood (not recorded which).

The CDR3 spells CASSFEGGTEAFF. The DNA for the CDR3 is TGCGCCAGCAGCTTCGAAGGGGGCACTGAAGCTTTCTTT. V usage is TRBV5-1 and J usage is TRBJ1-1, with a possible D match to TRBD1 (6 bases). The CDR3 spans 13 residues. V was trimmed by 2 bases and J by 4 bases, leaving 9 bases between them. CDR1 and CDR2 (germline): SGHRS, YFSETQ.